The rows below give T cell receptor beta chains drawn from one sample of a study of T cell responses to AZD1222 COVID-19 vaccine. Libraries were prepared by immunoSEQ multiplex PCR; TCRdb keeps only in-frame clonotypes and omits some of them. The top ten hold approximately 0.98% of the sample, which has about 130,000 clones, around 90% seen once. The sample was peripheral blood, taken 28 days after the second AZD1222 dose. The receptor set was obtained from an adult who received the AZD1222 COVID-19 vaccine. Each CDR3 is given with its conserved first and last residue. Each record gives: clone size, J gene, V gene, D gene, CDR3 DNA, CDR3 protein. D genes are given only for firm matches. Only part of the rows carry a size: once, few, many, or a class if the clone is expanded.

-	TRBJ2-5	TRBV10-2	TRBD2	TGCGCCAGCAGTTCCTCCCGGGGGGACCAAGAGACCCAGTACTTC	CASSSSRGDQETQYF
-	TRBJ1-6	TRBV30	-	TGTGCCTGGAGTGTACTCTCAGCATCCTATAATTCACCCCTCCACTTT	CAWSVLSASYNSPLHF
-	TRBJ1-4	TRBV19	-	TGTGCCAGTAGTATTCGGGGGGCTTCAACTAATGAAAAACTGTTTTTT	CASSIRGASTNEKLFF
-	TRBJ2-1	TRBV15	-	TGTGCCACCAGCACAGGGGACTACATCTACAATGAGCAGTTCTTC	CATSTGDYIYNEQFF
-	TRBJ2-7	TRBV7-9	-	TGTGCCAGCAGCTTAGCGGTGATTCATGGTTACGAGCAGTACTTC	CASSLAVIHGYEQYF
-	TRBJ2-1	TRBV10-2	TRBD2	TGCGCCAGCAGACCCGGGACTAGCGGGGTATACAATGAGCAGTTCTTC	CASRPGTSGVYNEQFF
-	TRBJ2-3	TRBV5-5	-	TGTGCCAGCAGTACCTCACTAGGAGGGGATACGCAGTATTTT	CASSTSLGGDTQYF
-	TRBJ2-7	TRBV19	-	TGTGCCAGTAGTATGATAGGTGGCAGCTACGAGCAGTACTTC	CASSMIGGSYEQYF
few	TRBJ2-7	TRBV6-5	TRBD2	TGTGCCAGCAGTTACGGTGGGACTAGCGGGAGCGAGCAGTACTTC	CASSYGGTSGSEQYF
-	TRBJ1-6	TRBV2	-	TGTGCCAGCAGGGATGGACGGGGAAATTCACCCCTCCACTTT	CASRDGRGNSPLHF
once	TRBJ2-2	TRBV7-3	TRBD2	TGTGCCAGCAGCCGCAGCGGGGGAACGAACACCGGGGAGCTGTTTTTT	CASSRSGGTNTGELFF
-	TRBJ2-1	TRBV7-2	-	TGTGCCAGCAGCTTACGCAGGGCGGACTACAATGAGCAGTTCTTC	CASSLRRADYNEQFF
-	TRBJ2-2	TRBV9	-	TGTGCCAGCAGCGTAGAGGGTAGCGGAAACACCGGGGAGCTGTTTTTT	CASSVEGSGNTGELFF
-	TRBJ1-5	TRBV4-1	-	TGCGCCAGCAGCCAAGATTGGGAGGATCAGCCCCAGCATTTT	CASSQDWEDQPQHF
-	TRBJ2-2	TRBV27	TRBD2	TGTGCCAGCAGCCCCAAGCCGGGGGGGCGAGGGACCGGGGAGCTGTTTTTT	CASSPKPGGRGTGELFF
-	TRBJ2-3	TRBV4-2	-	TGTGCCAGCAGCCTTAGCAGATCTAGCACAGATACGCAGTATTTT	CASSLSRSSTDTQYF
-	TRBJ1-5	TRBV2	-	TGTGCCAGCAGTGCTCAGGGTGGCAATTATCAGCCCCAGCATTTT	CASSAQGGNYQPQHF
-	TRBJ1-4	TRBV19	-	TGTGCCAGTAGTATCCGGAGCACGAATGAAAAACTGTTTTTT	CASSIRSTNEKLFF
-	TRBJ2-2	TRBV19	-	TGTGCCAGTAGTATAGAACGGGATCACGGGGAGCTGTTTTTT	CASSIERDHGELFF
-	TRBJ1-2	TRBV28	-	TGTGCCAGCAGTTTCCCGCCAGGTCTGCGCTACACCTTC	CASSFPPGLRYTF
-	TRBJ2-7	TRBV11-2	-	TGTGCCAGCAGCTTAGCGTGGGGGTTTTCCTACGAGCAGTACTTC	CASSLAWGFSYEQYF
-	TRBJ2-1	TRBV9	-	TGTGCCAGCAGCGTAGGGATCGGGACCTCCTACAATGAGCAGTTCTTC	CASSVGIGTSYNEQFF
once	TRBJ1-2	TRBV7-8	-	TGTGCCAGCAGCCCCGTTGTGGGCAACTATGGCTACACCTTC	CASSPVVGNYGYTF
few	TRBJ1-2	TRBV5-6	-	TGTGCCAGCAGCCCCGACTTACGGGGGGGCGGCTACACCTTC	CASSPDLRGGGYTF
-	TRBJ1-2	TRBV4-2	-	TGTGCCAGCAGCCAAGAGCCAGGGAGCTATGGCTACACCTTC	CASSQEPGSYGYTF
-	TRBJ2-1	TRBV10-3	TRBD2	TGTGCCATCAGTGTCTTAGCGGGTAAGAGCTCCTACAATGAGCAGTTCTTC	CAISVLAGKSSYNEQFF
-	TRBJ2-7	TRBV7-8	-	TGTGCCAGCAGCTTACAATGGGGTTCGGGAGAGCAGTACTTC	CASSLQWGSGEQYF
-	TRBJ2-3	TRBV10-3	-	TGTGCCATGAAACCGTCTGACACAGATACGCAGTATTTT	CAMKPSDTDTQYF
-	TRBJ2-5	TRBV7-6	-	TGTGCCAGCAGCTCAGTACAAGAGACCCAGTACTTC	CASSSVQETQYF
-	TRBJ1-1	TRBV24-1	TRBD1	TGTACTCCTGACAGGGACTTACCTGGATGGGCTGAAGCTTTCTTT	CTPDRDLPGWAEAFF
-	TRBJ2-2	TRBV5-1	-	TGCGCCAGCAGCTCGACTTGGGGAGAGCTGTTTTTT	CASSSTWGELFF
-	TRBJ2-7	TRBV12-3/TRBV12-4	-	TGTGCCAGCAGTACGGGAGTGGGGGGCGAGCAGTACTTC	CASSTGVGGEQYF
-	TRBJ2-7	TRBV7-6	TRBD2	TGTGCCAGCAGCCCCCGACTAGCGGGAGGTTACGAGCAGTACTTC	CASSPRLAGGYEQYF
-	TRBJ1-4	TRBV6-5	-	TGTGCCAGCAGGGACCCGGAGACAGCGTATGAAAAACTGTTTTTT	CASRDPETAYEKLFF
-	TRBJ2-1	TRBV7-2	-	TGTGCCAGCAGCCCGGACTTCTCGACCTACAATGAGCAGTTCTTC	CASSPDFSTYNEQFF
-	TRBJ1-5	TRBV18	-	TGCGCCAGCCTAGCTCAGGTCAATCAGCCCCAGCATTTT	CASLAQVNQPQHF
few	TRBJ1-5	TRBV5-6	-	TGTGCCAGCAGCTTGGGTGGCAGGGTTTATAGCAATCAGCCCCAGCATTTT	CASSLGGRVYSNQPQHF
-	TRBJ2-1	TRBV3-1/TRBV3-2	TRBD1	TGTGCCAGCAGCCAAGCCGGGACAGGGGGCCAGCAGTTCTTC	CASSQAGTGGQQFF
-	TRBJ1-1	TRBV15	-	TGTGCCACCAGCAAGTTCAAGGGGGGTTACACTGAAGCTTTCTTT	CATSKFKGGYTEAFF
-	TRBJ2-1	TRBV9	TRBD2	TGTGCCAGCAGCAAGTGGCGGGAGGCCTACAATGAGCAGTTCTTC	CASSKWREAYNEQFF